Each of the 18 T cell receptor beta chains below was sequenced from the same sample in a study of read filtering for tumor transcriptome and immune sequencing. From 400 to 450 ng of RNA, a library with molecular barcoded alpha/delta and beta/gamma adaptors was made. TCRdb fed the reads into MiXCR, producing one record per CDR3 protein. The profile shows roughly 130,000 distinct CDR3 sequences, roughly 13% of them singletons. The specimen sequenced was a population of CD138-negative cells sorted from bone marrow. The origin of the receptors is a donor at least 40 years old with multiple myeloma.

A note on this clonotype: The final CDR3 position lacks the conserved phenylalanine or tryptophan, pointing to a likely read error. The chain has TRBV18 and TRBJ1-1; a possible D gene is TRBD1 (6 bases). The germline V and J ends were trimmed by 2 bases and 0 bases, with 7 bases remaining between them. Looked up from germline, CDR1 is KGHSH and CDR2 is LQKENI. This CDR3 comprises 14 residues. The CDR3 is CASSPGGLNTEAFL. CDR3 DNA sequence: TGTGCCAGCTCACCAGGGGGCCTGAACACTGAAGCTTTCCTT.

In its sample, this clonotype was seen many times. Germline and junction disagree at one end, which may indicate a read error. The chain joins TRBV19 to TRBJ2-1; D is ambiguous. The CDR3 runs to 11 residues. Per the germline V gene, CDR1 is LNHDA and CDR2 is SQIVND (reference sequence). The CDR3 nucleotides are TGTGCCACCTCCGGGTACAGTGAGCAGTTCTTC. Translating it yields CATSGYSEQFF.

This clonotype was recorded many times. The rearrangement uses TRBV3-1 and TRBJ1-4; D remains unclear. Between the trimmed V and J ends, which lost 3 bases and 5 bases, there was a span of 10 bases. This CDR3 contains 14 residues. Germline CDR1 is LGHDT and CDR2 is YNNKEL (reference sequence). The CDR3 nucleotides read TGTGCCAGCAGCCAGAACAGAAGAAATGAAAAACTGTTTTTT. Its protein product is CASSQNRRNEKLFF.

This clonotype was observed at least ten times. The rearrangement joins TRBV5-1 to TRBJ2-5, with 9 bases that match TRBD1. This CDR3 contains 16 residues. J lost 0 bases, V lost 4 bases, and 7 bases had no gene match. Per germline, CDR1 SGHRS and CDR2 YFSETQ. Here the CDR3 DNA reads TGCGCCAGCAGCAACCGGGACAGGGTGTACCAAGAGACCCAGTACTTC. Translating it yields CASSNRDRVYQETQYF.

This clonotype has at least ten counts. J is TRBJ2-7 and V is TRBV7-9; 8 bases agree with TRBD2. Germline CDR1 and CDR2: SEHNR and FQNEAQ (reference sequence). The CDR3 loop spans 15 amino acids. The V segment lost 8 bases and the J segment 6 bases; nucleotides outside the gene matches: 15. The CDR3 coding sequence is TGTGCCAGCCGGGGGGGGGCTATCGCCGGCGGCGAGCAGTACTTC. Translating it yields CASRGGAIAGGEQYF.

This clonotype occurred many times. This chain uses TRBV6-6 with TRBJ1-5, with unresolved D. The CDR3 totals 14 residues. CDR1 is MNHNY, CDR2 SVGAGI, per germline (reference sequence). Trimming left V 5 bases short and J 3 bases short, with 11 bases between. CDR3 nucleotide sequence: TGTGCCAGCAGTGGAGGTGTTTTCAATCAGCCCCAGCATTTT. This encodes CASSGGVFNQPQHF.

A word on this clonotype: Given a much more abundant clone one base away, this may be a read error. The chain recombines TRBV20-1 with TRBJ2-2, with D possibly being TRBD1 (7 bases). Germline V CDR1 and CDR2: DFQATT, SNEGSKA (reference sequence). With 7 bases removed from V and 4 bases from J, the gap between germline ends came to 25 bases. The CDR3 is 17 residues long. CDR3 amino acids: CSVSRRAVQGGTGELFF. CDR3 DNA sequence: TGCAGTGTTAGTAGGCGTGCTGTGCAGGGGGGCACCGGGGAGCTGTTTTTT.

This clonotype was seen many times. V is TRBV19 and J is TRBJ2-1; 9 bases agree with TRBD2. CDR1 and CDR2 (germline): LNHDA, SQIVND (reference sequence). Trimming took 4 bases from V and 10 from J; bases not matched to a gene: 5. This CDR3 comprises 13 residues. The CDR3 DNA sequence: TGTGCCAGTAGTACGGTGACTAGCGGCGAGCAGTTCTTC. This translates into CASSTVTSGEQFF. Variable domain in full (rest from reference TRBV19 and TRBJ2-1): DGGITQSPKYLFRKEGQNVTLSCEQNLNHDAMYWYRQDPGQGLRLIYYSQIVNDFQKGDIAEGYSVSREKKESFPLTVTSAQKNPTAFYLCASSTVTSGEQFFGPGTRLTVL.

This clonotype was seen many times. This rearrangement joins TRBV12-3 or TRBV12-4 to TRBJ2-5; unclear D gene. V lost 3 bases and J lost 5, with 10 bases in between. The CDR3 runs 13 residues. CDR3 nucleotide sequence: TGTGCCAGCAGTTTGTGGGCGCGGGAGACCCAGTACTTC. It specifies CASSLWARETQYF.

In this sample, this clonotype turned up many times. This rearrangement joins TRBV20-1 to TRBJ2-1, with 10 bases identical to TRBD2. Trimming cost V 3 bases and J 5 bases; bases outside gene matches: 4. Germline V gene lookup returns CDR1 DFQATT and CDR2 SNEGSKA (reference sequence). CDR3 length: 14 amino acids. The CDR3: CSASSLAGHNEQFF. CDR3 nucleotide sequence: TGCAGTGCTAGCTCACTAGCGGGACACAATGAGCAGTTCTTC.

The chain links TRBV6-6 to TRBJ1-4; unclear D gene. Gene TRBJ2-3 matches the end of the DNA better, so the J call may be wrong. The CDR3 sequence is 13 residues long. Germline loops: CDR1 MNHNY, CDR2 SVGAGI (reference sequence). CDR3 region: CARSSTSLYTQYF. Written as DNA, the CDR3 is TGTGCCAGGAGTAGCACTTCGTTGTATACGCAGTATTTT.

Comments on this clonotype: This may be a read error: a much more frequent sequence differs by one nucleotide. This likely comes from a read error, as the CDR3 has no conserved phenylalanine or tryptophan at its end. The gene calls are TRBV5-6 and TRBJ2-3, with D perhaps matching TRBD2 (7 bases). The CDR3 runs 16 residues. CDR1 is SGHDT and CDR2 is YYEEEE in the germline V gene. The V end lost 1 base, the J end lost 5 bases, and 17 bases lay between the germline ends. CDR3 nucleotides: TGTGCCAGCAGCTTGCCGGGACAAAGCGGGAAAGATACGCAGTATTCT. Translated: CASSLPGQSGKDTQYS.

This clonotype was counted between two and nine times. The junction differs from germline at one of its ends, possibly a read error. The chain combines TRBV20-1 with TRBJ2-6; D is possibly TRBD1 (5 bases). The CDR3 length is 15 residues. Germline CDR1 is DFQATT and CDR2 is SNEGSKA (reference sequence). The CDR3 coding sequence is TGCAGCTCCCTTTCTGGAGACTCTGGGGCCAACGCCCTGACTTTC. This sequence encodes CSSLSGDSGANALTF.

This clonotype showed up many times. The V gene is TRBV7-2, the J gene TRBJ2-1; 10 bases match TRBD2. The germline CDR1 and CDR2 sequences are SGHTA and FQGNSA. The V segment lost 4 bases and the J segment 5 bases; nucleotides outside the gene matches: 5. CDR3 length: 15 amino acids. In DNA, the CDR3 is TGTGCCAGCAGCTCACGGACTAGCGGAGACAATGAGCAGTTCTTC. Translating it yields CASSSRTSGDNEQFF.

This clonotype showed up just a few times. The V call is TRBV5-1, the J call TRBJ2-2, with D perhaps being TRBD1 or TRBD2 (5 bases each). With 2 bases removed from V and 1 base from J, the gap between germline ends came to 12 bases. CDR3 length: 16 residues. Germline V gene lookup returns CDR1 SGHRS and CDR2 YFSETQ. The chain's CDR3 is CASSFSGTGNTGELFF. The CDR3 coding sequence is TGCGCCAGCAGCTTCTCCGGGACGGGGAACACCGGGGAGCTGTTTTTT.

This clonotype was found many times. CDR3 bases: TGCGCCAGCAGCCAGGAAATCCGGGGCAGGGTTAATGGCTACACCTTC. This gives the protein CASSQEIRGRVNGYTF. V gene TRBV4-1 combines with J gene TRBJ1-2; D possibly corresponds to TRBD1 (5 bases). Trimming pared 3 bases from V and 6 bases from J, leaving 20 bases between. This CDR3 contains 16 residues. Germline CDR1 reads MGHRA; CDR2 reads YSYEKL.

Details on this clonotype: A much larger clone differs from this one at a single base, so this may be a read error. The V and J genes are TRBV29-1 and TRBJ2-2; 7 nucleotides agree with TRBD1. V lost 5 bases, J lost 7 bases, and 10 bases stayed unmatched. This CDR3 contains 14 residues. Germline V lookup: CDR1 SQVTM, CDR2 ANQGSEA. In DNA form, the CDR3 reads TGCAGCGTTAGTTGGACAGGTTTAGGCGGGGAGCTGTTTTTT. This codes for CSVSWTGLGGELFF.

This clonotype was seen repeatedly, ten times or more. This chain connects TRBV12-3 or TRBV12-4 to TRBJ1-1; 8 nucleotides match TRBD1. V trimming: 4 bases; J trimming: 0 bases; junction bases outside the gene matches: 1. The CDR3 is 14 amino acids. Written as DNA, the CDR3 is TGTGCCAGCAGTTCGGACAGGGTGAACACTGAAGCTTTCTTT. This translates into CASSSDRVNTEAFF.